This entry is about one T cell receptor beta chain. The target antigen is unknown. This entry belongs to a study of cytomegalovirus exposure and HLA in healthy donors. In the study overall: Unique TCR beta sequences numbering approximately 120 million came from about 180 million T cells in an earlier analysis. The study placed around 80% of its 398 genotyped donors in the Caucasian-associated ancestry cluster. Study-level results: Cytomegalovirus association was assigned to approximately 160 TCR beta chains. Clonal expansion was found to be greater in HLA-associated TCR beta chains than in equally common others in a later analysis.

In the PCR, 60 Vbeta and 13 Jbeta primers were used. TCRdb's copy holds only in-frame clones and misses some; the assay was immunoSEQ multiplex PCR. The sample consists of roughly 80,000 clones, about four fifths of them appearing once. The CDR3 has 17 residues. The V and J ends lost 2 bases and 0 bases, in that order; junction bases with no gene match: 6. Germline loops: CDR1 LGHNA, CDR2 YNFKEQ. The material sequenced was PBMCs. This receptor was obtained from a woman aged 30 to 39 in good health and CMV-seronegative. The chain uses TRBV4-2 and TRBJ1-4, with 7 bases matching TRBD1. The CDR3 DNA reads as TGTGCCAGCAGCCAACATACGGACAGGTCAACTAATGAAAAACTGTTTTTT. Residues: CASSQHTDRSTNEKLFF.